Presented here are 22 T cell receptor beta chains from one specimen sequenced in a study of T-cell reconstitution after alpha-beta-depleted transplantation in children. Unique molecular identifiers tagged the TCRbeta library. TCRdb reanalysed the PCR reads using MiXCR and keeps one entry per CDR3 protein. In the table there are about 870,000 distinct CDR3 sequences, roughly 16% of which are singletons. Sequenced material: PBMCs, mostly from graft donor cells, taken 360 days after TCRalphabeta/CD19-depleted stem cell transplant. These receptors originate from a male patient aged 10 to 17 who had a stem cell transplant for acute lymphoblastic leukemia, so the T cells may come from the graft donor.

This clonotype was recorded many times. This sequence joins TRBV5-1 and TRBJ2-1; 7 bases map to TRBD1. The CDR3 has 15 amino acids. The trim removed 7 bases at V and 3 bases at J, leaving 10 bases unmatched. Per germline, CDR1 SGHRS and CDR2 YFSETQ. CDR3 sequence: CASGYLTGIYNEQFF. The DNA for the CDR3 is TGCGCCAGCGGATATTTGACAGGGATCTACAATGAGCAGTTCTTC.

This clonotype was detected many times. This sequence joins TRBV4-1 and TRBJ1-1, with 12 bases aligning to TRBD1. Germline assignment: CDR1 MGHRA and CDR2 YSYEKL. The V and J ends lost 4 bases and 4 bases, in that order; junction bases with no gene match: 4. This CDR3 contains 15 residues. CDR3 nucleotides: TGCGCCAGCAGCCTTAGGGGACAGGGGGCCACTGAAGCTTTCTTT. It specifies CASSLRGQGATEAFF.

This clonotype was detected a few times. The chain employs TRBV29-1 and TRBJ1-4; 7 nucleotides align to TRBD1. This CDR3 comprises 15 residues. CDR1 is SQVTM, CDR2 ANQGSEA, per germline. The trim removed 3 bases at V and 7 bases at J, leaving 11 bases unmatched. The CDR3: CSVDNGTVPFEKLFF. CDR3 bases: TGCAGCGTTGACAATGGGACAGTGCCTTTTGAAAAACTGTTTTTT.

There are a few counts of this clonotype. CDR3 residues: CATSRGEGIQETQYF. The CDR3 coding sequence is TGTGCCACCAGCAGGGGAGAGGGGATCCAAGAGACCCAGTACTTC. The V call is TRBV15, the J call TRBJ2-5, with D possibly called TRBD1 or TRBD2 (5 bases each). Deletions cut 3 bases from V and 1 base from J, with 12 bases between. This CDR3 spans 15 amino acids. In germline, CDR1 is LNHNV, CDR2 YYDKDF (reference sequence). The whole variable domain, filled in from reference TRBV15 and TRBJ2-5, reads DAMVIQNPRYQVTQFGKPVTLSCSQTLNHNVMYWYQQKSSQAPKLLFHYYDKDFNNEADTPDNFQSRRPNTSFCFLDIRSPGLGDTAMYLCATSRGEGIQETQYFGPGTRLLVL.

This clonotype was detected only a few times. This sequence joins TRBV3-1 and TRBJ1-1, with D hard to call. The CDR3 covers 12 residues. V lost 0 bases, J lost 8 bases, and 7 bases lay in between. The germline V gene has CDR1 LGHDT and CDR2 YNNKEL (reference sequence). The CDR3 DNA follows: TGTGCCAGCAGCCAAGACAGGCGGGAAGCTTTCTTT. As protein: CASSQDRREAFF.

Only a few counts were recorded for this clonotype. The rearrangement uses TRBV4-2 and TRBJ1-2, with no clear D. This CDR3 comprises 18 residues. Germline assignment: CDR1 LGHNA and CDR2 YNFKEQ. Trimming left V 3 bases short and J 0 bases short, with 20 bases between. In DNA, the CDR3 is TGTGCCAGCAGCCACCCACAACCAGGCCGTCGAGCTAACTATGGCTACACCTTC. Its translation: CASSHPQPGRRANYGYTF.

This chain uses TRBV5-1 with TRBJ1-5; 8 bases agree with TRBD1. The ends lost 4 bases at V and 7 bases at J; junction bases unmatched: 10. CDR3 size: 15 residues. Germline CDR1 and CDR2: SGHRS and YFSETQ. DNA of the CDR3: TGCGCCAGCAGCAAAACTACAGGGGGGCAGCAGCCCCAGCATTTT. Amino acids: CASSKTTGGQQPQHF.

This clonotype has a handful of counts. The gene calls are TRBV6-1 and TRBJ2-3; the match to TRBD1 covers 8 bases. The V gene's germline CDR1 is MNHNS and CDR2 SASEGT. Unmatched junction bases numbered 13, after V lost 6 bases and J lost 5 bases. This CDR3 has 16 amino acids. The CDR3 nucleotides read TGTGCCAGCAGAGTTTTCGGCAGGGGGCTTAGAGATACGCAGTATTTT. Protein: CASRVFGRGLRDTQYF.

The rearrangement links TRBV5-1 to TRBJ2-2, with a tentative D call TRBD2 (5 bases). The V gene's germline CDR1 is SGHRS and CDR2 YFSETQ. The CDR3 length is 14 residues. V was trimmed by 2 bases and J by 3 bases, leaving 8 bases between them. The CDR3, as DNA: TGCGCCAGCAGCTTTCGGGGTGACACCGGGGAGCTGTTTTTT. It codes for CASSFRGDTGELFF.

This chain links TRBV27 with TRBJ1-1, with D unresolved. CDR1 and CDR2 from the germline V gene are MNHEY and SMNVEV (reference sequence). V dropped 5 bases and J dropped 1 base, with 8 bases sitting between them. This CDR3 has 13 amino acids. CDR3 in DNA: TGTGCCAGCAGTGCCATCCAGAACACTGAAGCTTTCTTT. It translates to CASSAIQNTEAFF.

This clonotype appeared a few times. V and J are TRBV9 and TRBJ2-7; a weak D match, TRBD1 (5 bases). CDR3 length: 14 residues. The V gene lost 2 bases and the J gene lost 3 bases, with 12 bases spanning the gap. The germline V gene encodes CDR1 SGDLS and CDR2 YYNGEE. CDR3 region: CASSVDSYLYEQYF. The CDR3 nucleotides read TGTGCCAGCAGCGTCGACAGCTACCTCTACGAGCAGTACTTC. Complete variable domain (other parts from reference TRBV9 and TRBJ2-7): DSGVTQTPKHLITATGQRVTLRCSPRSGDLSVYWYQQSLDQGLQFLIQYYNGEERAKGNILERFSAQQFPDLHSELNLSSLELGDSALYFCASSVDSYLYEQYFGPGTRLTVT.

This clonotype has a count of ten or more. J is TRBJ2-2 and V is TRBV12-3 or TRBV12-4; D is uncertain. The CDR3 is 16 residues long. Between the trimmed V and J ends, which lost 4 bases and 1 base, there was a span of 13 bases. CDR3 coding DNA: TGTGCCAGCAGTTCCAAACTCAAACTGAACACCGGGGAGCTGTTTTTT. Protein sequence: CASSSKLKLNTGELFF.

This clonotype has a handful of counts. This rearrangement joins TRBV10-3 to TRBJ2-7; the match to TRBD1 covers 7 bases. Trimming at V came to 5 bases and at J to 3 bases, leaving 7 bases not matched to a gene. CDR1 ENHRY and CDR2 SYGVKD come from the germline V gene. CDR3 length equals 14 residues. The CDR3: CAISLTGEGYEQYF. The CDR3 DNA follows: TGTGCCATCAGTCTTACAGGGGAAGGCTACGAGCAGTACTTC.

This clonotype showed up many times. The rearrangement links TRBV5-1 to TRBJ2-5, with D perhaps matching TRBD1 (5 bases). V gave up 4 bases and J gave up 5 bases, with 15 bases separating them. CDR3 length: 14 residues. Germline V CDR1 and CDR2: SGHRS, YFSETQ. CDR3 region: CASSPDTIRETQYF. CDR3 nucleotide sequence: TGCGCCAGCAGCCCGGACACTATCCGGGAGACCCAGTACTTC. The full variable domain, with the rest looked up from reference TRBV5-1 and TRBJ2-5, is KAGVTQTPRYLIKTRGQQVTLSCSPISGHRSVSWYQQTPGQGLQFLFEYFSETQRNKGNFPGRFSGRQFSNSRSEMNVSTLELGDSALYLCASSPDTIRETQYFGPGTRLLVL.

V usage is TRBV29-1 and J usage is TRBJ2-7; 9 bases match TRBD1. Germline V CDR1 and CDR2: SQVTM, ANQGSEA. Trimming cost V 5 bases and J 2 bases; bases outside gene matches: 4. The CDR3 spans 13 residues. In DNA form, the CDR3 reads TGCAGCGTTACGACAGGGGGTCCCTACGAGCAGTACTTC. As protein: CSVTTGGPYEQYF.

The chain recombines TRBV20-1 with TRBJ2-1; D possibly corresponds to TRBD1 (6 bases). Trimming took 2 bases from V and 7 from J, leaving 18 bases between them. CDR1 DFQATT and CDR2 SNEGSKA come from the germline V gene (reference sequence). This CDR3 region has 15 residues. DNA of the CDR3: TGCAGTGCTAGACCCTCCGACAGGTTATTAAATGAGCAGTTCTTC. Protein: CSARPSDRLLNEQFF.

This clonotype showed up many times. The chain uses TRBV12-3 or TRBV12-4 and TRBJ2-1; the D gene is possibly TRBD2 (6 bases). The CDR3 length is 16 residues. Between the trimmed V and J ends, which lost 5 bases and 0 bases, there was a span of 14 bases. CDR3 coding DNA: TGTGCCAGCAGTCCAGGCGGGGTCAGCTCCTACAATGAGCAGTTCTTC. It translates to CASSPGGVSSYNEQFF.

A few counts support this clonotype. The V and J genes are TRBV20-1 and TRBJ2-5, with 12 bases aligning to TRBD2. The CDR3 loop spans 14 amino acids. V was clipped by 1 base and J by 7 bases; unmatched bases: 4. From germline, CDR1 is DFQATT and CDR2 SNEGSKA (reference sequence). The CDR3 coding sequence is TGCAGTGCTAGAGTTGAACTAGCGGGGGGGACCCAGTACTTC. It encodes CSARVELAGGTQYF.

The chain joins TRBV23-1 to TRBJ2-3, with D tentatively TRBD1 (5 bases). TRBV23-1 is given ORF status, its function remaining uncertain. CDR3 length: 18 residues. The V end lost 0 bases, the J end lost 1 base, and 17 bases lay between the germline ends. DNA of the CDR3: TGCGCCAGCAGTCAATCTCCCCAGACAGTTTACGGCACAGATACGCAGTATTTT. This gives the protein CASSQSPQTVYGTDTQYF.

The sample holds a few counts of this clonotype. The V call is TRBV4-1, the J call TRBJ2-3; D unresolved. Trimming took 0 bases from V and 2 from J, leaving 3 bases between them. CDR3 size: 13 residues. The germline V gene encodes CDR1 MGHRA and CDR2 YSYEKL. Here the CDR3 reads CASSQDTTDTQYF. CDR3 sequence (DNA): TGCGCCAGCAGCCAAGATACCACAGATACGCAGTATTTT.

This clonotype was detected a few times. The gene calls are TRBV10-3 and TRBJ1-2; tentative D call: TRBD1 (5 bases). Germline CDR1 reads ENHRY; CDR2 reads SYGVKD. The germline V and J ends were trimmed by 0 bases and 2 bases, with 10 bases remaining between them. This CDR3 spans 15 amino acids. The CDR3: CAISESDSPNYGYTF. CDR3 coding DNA: TGTGCCATCAGTGAGTCAGACAGCCCCAACTATGGCTACACCTTC.

This clonotype was picked up a small number of times. This chain uses TRBV29-1 with TRBJ2-7; D not certain. Germline V gene lookup returns CDR1 SQVTM and CDR2 ANQGSEA. V lost 6 bases, J lost 10 bases, and 13 bases lay in between. This CDR3 region has 10 residues. CDR3: CSVATIDQYF. CDR3 DNA sequence: TGCAGCGTGGCGACCATTGATCAGTACTTC.